This TCR beta chain appears in the sequencing data of a study of OX40 agonist ivuxolimab in advanced cancers. Sequencing was performed with immunoSEQ multiplex PCR; in TCRdb, only in-frame clones are kept and a portion is missing. The sample holds more than 100,000 clones, 80% to 95% seen once. Looked up from germline, CDR1 is SNHLY and CDR2 is FYNNEI. Between the trimmed V and J ends, which lost 1 base and 2 bases, there was a span of 6 bases. The CDR3 is 14 amino acids. Specimen: CD4+ or CD8+ T cells sorted from blood, collected in a trial of the OX40 agonist ivuxolimab. The clonotype originates from an adult with an advanced solid tumor such as melanoma, head and neck, liver or kidney cancer. The V gene is TRBV2, the J gene TRBJ1-3, with a weak D call TRBD1 (5 bases). CDR3 loop: CASSEGQPGNTIYF. CDR3 nucleotides: TGTGCCAGCAGTGAAGGACAGCCTGGAAACACCATATATTTT.